Listed below are T cell receptor beta chains from one sample, sequenced in a study of OX40 agonist ivuxolimab in advanced cancers. Assay used: immunoSEQ multiplex PCR; TCRdb lists only in-frame clones, some missing. The table includes 75,000 to 90,000 clones, around 90% detected once. The source was CD4+ or CD8+ T cells sorted from blood, collected in a trial of the OX40 agonist ivuxolimab. Receptors were obtained from an adult with an advanced solid tumor such as melanoma, head and neck, liver or kidney cancer. Each CDR3 is given with its conserved first and last residue. A D gene is named only where the DNA matches it firmly. Clone sizes are given selectively: once, few, many, or a class where the clone is expanded.

J gene | clone size | D gene | V gene | CDR3 DNA | CDR3 protein
TRBJ2-3 | - | TRBD2 | TRBV5-8 | TGTGCCAGCAGCCCAGGACCTAGCGGAAGCACAGATACGCAGTATTTT | CASSPGPSGSTDTQYF
TRBJ2-6 | - | - | TRBV30 | TGTGCCTGCCTTTGGGGCTCTGGGGCCAACGTCCTGACTTTC | CACLWGSGANVLTF
TRBJ2-1 | - | - | TRBV9 | TGTGCCAGCAGCCCAGGGCCAAATCAGCAGTTCTTC | CASSPGPNQQFF
TRBJ2-3 | once | - | TRBV7-9 | TGTGCCAGCAGCTTAATGGGTCCCACAGATACGCAGTATTTT | CASSLMGPTDTQYF
TRBJ2-4 | - | - | TRBV28 | TGTGCCAGCAGTCTCGACAGGCTCAAGGAACTAGCCAAAAACATTCAGTACTTC | CASSLDRLKELAKNIQYF
TRBJ2-1 | - | TRBD2 | TRBV7-8 | TGTGCCAGCAGCTCGGGACTAGCGGGAGATCTGTTCTTC | CASSSGLAGDLFF
TRBJ2-7 | - | TRBD1 | TRBV30 | TGTGCCTGGAGTGTTTCAGGGGGCGCCTACGAGCAGTACTTC | CAWSVSGGAYEQYF
TRBJ2-1 | - | - | TRBV5-1 | TGCGCCAGCAGCTTGGAAGGGACACCCTACAATGAGCAGTTCTTC | CASSLEGTPYNEQFF
TRBJ1-2 | - | - | TRBV11-2 | TGTGCCAGCAGCCAAGGCAGCAACTATGGCTACACCTTC | CASSQGSNYGYTF
TRBJ2-7 | - | - | TRBV27 | TGTGCCAGCAGTAGGTTGGACGAGCAGTACTTC | CASSRLDEQYF
TRBJ2-3 | - | TRBD1 | TRBV2 | TGTGCCAGCGGAGCAATACACGCAGGGGGTAGGGATACGCAGTATTTT | CASGAIHAGGRDTQYF
TRBJ2-3 | - | - | TRBV5-1 | TGCGCCAGCAGCCCGGACGGACGTTGGGATACGCAGTATTTT | CASSPDGRWDTQYF
TRBJ2-5 | - | - | TRBV15 | TGTGCCACCAGCAGAGATCTAGGGGCCCAAGAGACCCAGTACTTC | CATSRDLGAQETQYF
TRBJ1-5 | once | TRBD1 | TRBV15 | TGTGCCACCAGCAGAGATCTACGGGGACAGGCTCAAGGAAGTAGCAATCAGCCCCAGCATTTT | CATSRDLRGQAQGSSNQPQHF